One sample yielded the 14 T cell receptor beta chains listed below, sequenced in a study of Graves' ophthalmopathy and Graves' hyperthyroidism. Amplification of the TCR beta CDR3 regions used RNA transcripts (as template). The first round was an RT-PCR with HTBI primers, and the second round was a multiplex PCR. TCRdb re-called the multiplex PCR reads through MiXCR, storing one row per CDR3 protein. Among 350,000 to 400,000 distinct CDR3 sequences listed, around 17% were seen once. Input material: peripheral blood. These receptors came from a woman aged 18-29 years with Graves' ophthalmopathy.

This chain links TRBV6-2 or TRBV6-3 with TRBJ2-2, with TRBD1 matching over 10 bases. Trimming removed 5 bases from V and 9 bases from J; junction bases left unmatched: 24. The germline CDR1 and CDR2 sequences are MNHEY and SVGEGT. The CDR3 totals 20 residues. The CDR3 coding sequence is TGTGCCAGCAGTACCTCAATTGGCATCTCCGGGACAGGGGAGGTCAGGGAGCTGTTTTTT. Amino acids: CASSTSIGISGTGEVRELFF.

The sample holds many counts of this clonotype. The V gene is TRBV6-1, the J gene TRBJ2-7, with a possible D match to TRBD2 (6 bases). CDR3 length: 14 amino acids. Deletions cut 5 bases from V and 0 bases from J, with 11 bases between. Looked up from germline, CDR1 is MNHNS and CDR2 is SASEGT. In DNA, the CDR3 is TGTGCCAGCAGTACGGGACTGGCCTCCTACGAGCAGTACTTC. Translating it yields CASSTGLASYEQYF.

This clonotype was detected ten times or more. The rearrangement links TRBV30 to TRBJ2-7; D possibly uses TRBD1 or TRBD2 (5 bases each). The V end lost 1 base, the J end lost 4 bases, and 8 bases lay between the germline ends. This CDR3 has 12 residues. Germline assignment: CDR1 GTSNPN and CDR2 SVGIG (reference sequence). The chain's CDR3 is CAWSGGIYEQYF. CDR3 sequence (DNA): TGTGCCTGGAGTGGGGGGATTTACGAGCAGTACTTC. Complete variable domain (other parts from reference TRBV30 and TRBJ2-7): SQTIHQWPATLVQPVGSPLSLECTVEGTSNPNLYWYRQAAGRGLQLLFYSVGIGQISSEVPQNLSASRPQDRQFILSSKKLLLSDSGFYLCAWSGGIYEQYFGPGTRLTVT.

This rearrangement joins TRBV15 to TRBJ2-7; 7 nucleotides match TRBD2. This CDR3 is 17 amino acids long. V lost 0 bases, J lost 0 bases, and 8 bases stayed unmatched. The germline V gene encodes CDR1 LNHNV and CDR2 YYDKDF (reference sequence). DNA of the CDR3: TGTGCCACCAGCAGAGATCACGGGGGGACGAGCTCCTACGAGCAGTACTTC. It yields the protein CATSRDHGGTSSYEQYF.

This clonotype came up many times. The CDR3 region is CASSLVLRKYTEAFF. The CDR3, as DNA: TGTGCCAGCAGCTTAGTATTGCGCAAATACACTGAAGCTTTCTTT. This sequence joins TRBV7-9 and TRBJ1-1; D unclear. The CDR3 extends over 15 amino acids. V was trimmed by 1 base and J by 3 bases, leaving 12 bases between them. Germline loops: CDR1 SEHNR, CDR2 FQNEAQ (reference sequence).

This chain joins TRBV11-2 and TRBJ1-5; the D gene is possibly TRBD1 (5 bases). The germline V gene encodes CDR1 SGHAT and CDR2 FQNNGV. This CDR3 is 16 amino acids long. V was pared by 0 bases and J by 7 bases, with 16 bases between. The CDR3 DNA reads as TGTGCCAGCAGCTTAGACTCTACCAGGGTGAACCAGCCCCAGCATTTT. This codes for CASSLDSTRVNQPQHF. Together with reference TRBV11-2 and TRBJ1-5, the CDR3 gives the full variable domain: EAGVAQSPRYKIIEKRQSVAFWCNPISGHATLYWYQQILGQGPKLLIQFQNNGVVDDSQLPKDRFSAERLKGVDSTLKIQPAKLEDSAVYLCASSLDSTRVNQPQHFGDGTRLSIL.

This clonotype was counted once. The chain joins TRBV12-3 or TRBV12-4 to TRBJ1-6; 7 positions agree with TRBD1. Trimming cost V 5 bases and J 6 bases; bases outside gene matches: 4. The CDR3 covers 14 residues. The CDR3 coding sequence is TGTGCCAGCAGTGGAGGGACAGTTAATTCACCCCTCCACTTT. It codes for CASSGGTVNSPLHF.

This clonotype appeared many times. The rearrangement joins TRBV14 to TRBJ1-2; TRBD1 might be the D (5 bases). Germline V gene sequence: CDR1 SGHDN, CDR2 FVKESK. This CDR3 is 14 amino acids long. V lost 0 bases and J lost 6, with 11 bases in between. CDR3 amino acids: CASSQDNLGDGYTF. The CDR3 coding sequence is TGTGCCAGCAGCCAAGACAATCTGGGGGATGGCTACACCTTC.

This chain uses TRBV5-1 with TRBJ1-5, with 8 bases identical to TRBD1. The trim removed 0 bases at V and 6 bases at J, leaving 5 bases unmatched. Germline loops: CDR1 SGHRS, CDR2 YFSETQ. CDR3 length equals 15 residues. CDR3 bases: TGCGCCAGCAGCTTGGGACAGGGGCCTTCTCAGCCCCAGCATTTT. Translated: CASSLGQGPSQPQHF.

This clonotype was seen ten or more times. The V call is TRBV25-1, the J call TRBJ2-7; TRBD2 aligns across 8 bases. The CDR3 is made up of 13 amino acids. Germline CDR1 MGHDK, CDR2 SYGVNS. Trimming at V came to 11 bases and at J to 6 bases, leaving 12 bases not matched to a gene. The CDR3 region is CASSGGLVGEQYF. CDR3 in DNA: TGTGCCTCCTCTGGGGGACTAGTAGGCGAGCAGTACTTC.

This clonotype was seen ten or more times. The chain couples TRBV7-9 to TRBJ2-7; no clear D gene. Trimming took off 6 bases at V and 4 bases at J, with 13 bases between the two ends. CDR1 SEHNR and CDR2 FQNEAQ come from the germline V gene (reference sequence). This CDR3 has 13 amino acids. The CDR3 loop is CASSTSGSYEQYF. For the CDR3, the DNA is TGTGCCAGCAGTACGTCCGGCTCGTACGAGCAGTACTTC.

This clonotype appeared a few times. CDR3 region: CASSYSGQGTAYGYTF. CDR3 nucleotide sequence: TGTGCCAGCAGCTATTCGGGACAGGGGACGGCCTATGGCTACACCTTC. The V and J genes are TRBV11-2 and TRBJ1-2; 10 bases are a match to TRBD1. Per the germline V gene, CDR1 is SGHAT and CDR2 is FQNNGV. CDR3 length equals 16 residues. V was pared by 4 bases and J by 4 bases, with 9 bases of the junction left unmatched. Full variable domain (outside the CDR3, taken from reference TRBV11-2 and TRBJ1-2): EAGVAQSPRYKIIEKRQSVAFWCNPISGHATLYWYQQILGQGPKLLIQFQNNGVVDDSQLPKDRFSAERLKGVDSTLKIQPAKLEDSAVYLCASSYSGQGTAYGYTFGSGTRLTVV.

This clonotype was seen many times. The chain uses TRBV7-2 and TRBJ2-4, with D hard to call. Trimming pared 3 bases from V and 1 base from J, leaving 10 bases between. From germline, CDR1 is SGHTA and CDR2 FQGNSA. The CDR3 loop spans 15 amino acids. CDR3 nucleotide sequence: TGTGCCAGCAGCTTGTCCGGACGGGCCAAAAACATTCAGTACTTC. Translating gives CASSLSGRAKNIQYF.

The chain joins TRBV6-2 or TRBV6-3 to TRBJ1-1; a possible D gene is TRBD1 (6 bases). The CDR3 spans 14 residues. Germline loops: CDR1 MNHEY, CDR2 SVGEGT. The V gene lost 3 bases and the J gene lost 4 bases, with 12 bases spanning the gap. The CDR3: CASSYHRDGTEAFF. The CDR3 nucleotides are TGTGCCAGCAGTTATCACAGGGATGGCACTGAAGCTTTCTTT.